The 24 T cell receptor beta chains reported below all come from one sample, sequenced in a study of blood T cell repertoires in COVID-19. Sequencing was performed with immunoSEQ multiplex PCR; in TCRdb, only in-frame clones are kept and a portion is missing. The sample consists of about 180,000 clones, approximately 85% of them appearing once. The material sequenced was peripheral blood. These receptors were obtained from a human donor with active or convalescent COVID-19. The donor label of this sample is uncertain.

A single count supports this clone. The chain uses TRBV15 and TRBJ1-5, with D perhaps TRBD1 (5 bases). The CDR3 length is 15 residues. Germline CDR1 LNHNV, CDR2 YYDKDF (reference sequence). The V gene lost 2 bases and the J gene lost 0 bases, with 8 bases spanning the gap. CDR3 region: CATSRSRDSNQPQHF. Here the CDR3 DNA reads TGTGCCACCAGCAGATCCAGGGATAGCAATCAGCCCCAGCATTTT.

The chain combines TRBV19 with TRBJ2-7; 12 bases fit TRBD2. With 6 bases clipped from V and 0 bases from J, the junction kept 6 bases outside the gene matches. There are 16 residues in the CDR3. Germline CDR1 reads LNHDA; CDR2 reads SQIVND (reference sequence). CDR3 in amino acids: CASSRLAGGSSYEQYF. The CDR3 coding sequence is TGTGCCAGTAGCAGGCTAGCGGGAGGGAGCTCCTACGAGCAGTACTTC.

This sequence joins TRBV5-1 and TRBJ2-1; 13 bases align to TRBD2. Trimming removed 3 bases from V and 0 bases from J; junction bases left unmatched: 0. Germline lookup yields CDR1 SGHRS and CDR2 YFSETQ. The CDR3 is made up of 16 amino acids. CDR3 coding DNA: TGCGCCAGCAGCTGGACTAGCGGGGGCTCCTACAATGAGCAGTTCTTC. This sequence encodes CASSWTSGGSYNEQFF. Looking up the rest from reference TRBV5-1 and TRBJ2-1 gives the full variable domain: KAGVTQTPRYLIKTRGQQVTLSCSPISGHRSVSWYQQTPGQGLQFLFEYFSETQRNKGNFPGRFSGRQFSNSRSEMNVSTLELGDSALYLCASSWTSGGSYNEQFFGPGTRLTVL.

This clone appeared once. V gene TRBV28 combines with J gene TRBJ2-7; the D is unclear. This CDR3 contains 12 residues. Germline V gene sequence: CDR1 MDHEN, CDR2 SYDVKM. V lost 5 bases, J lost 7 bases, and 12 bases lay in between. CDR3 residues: CASSLTRLEQYF. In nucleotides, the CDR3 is TGTGCCAGCAGTCTCACGCGCCTTGAGCAGTACTTC. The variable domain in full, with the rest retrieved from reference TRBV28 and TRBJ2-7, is DVKVTQSSRYLVKRTGEKVFLECVQDMDHENMFWYRQDPGLGLRLIYFSYDVKMKEKGDIPEGYSVSREKKERFSLILESASTNQTSMYLCASSLTRLEQYFGPGTRLTVT.

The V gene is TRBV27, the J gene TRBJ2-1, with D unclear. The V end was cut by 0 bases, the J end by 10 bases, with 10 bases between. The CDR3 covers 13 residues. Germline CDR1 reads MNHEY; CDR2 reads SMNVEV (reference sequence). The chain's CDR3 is CASSLSRLGEQFF. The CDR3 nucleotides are TGTGCCAGCAGTTTATCGAGGCTTGGGGAGCAGTTCTTC.

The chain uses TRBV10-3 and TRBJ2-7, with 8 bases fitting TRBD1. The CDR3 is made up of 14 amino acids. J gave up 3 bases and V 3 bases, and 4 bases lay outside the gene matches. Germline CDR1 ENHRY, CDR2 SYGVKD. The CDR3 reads CAISDADRDYEQYF. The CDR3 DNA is TGTGCCATCAGTGACGCGGACAGGGACTACGAGCAGTACTTC.

This chain's CDR3 is CASSLNEQGLGYGYTF. CDR3 sequence (DNA): TGTGCCAGCAGCTTAAACGAACAGGGTCTTGGCTATGGCTACACCTTC. The chain links TRBV11-2 to TRBJ1-2; D is possibly TRBD1 (6 bases). Germline CDR1 SGHAT, CDR2 FQNNGV. The ends were cut back, 2 bases at V and 4 bases at J, with 17 bases in the middle. The CDR3 is 16 residues long.

For the CDR3, the DNA is TGTGCCAGCAGCTTTAGGGCTGGACAGGCCATATATTTT. Translation: CASSFRAGQAIYF. The chain uses TRBV11-2 and TRBJ1-3, with 7 bases aligning to TRBD1. Germline V CDR1 and CDR2: SGHAT, FQNNGV. J gave up 11 bases and V 3 bases, and 7 bases lay outside the gene matches. The CDR3 spans 13 residues.

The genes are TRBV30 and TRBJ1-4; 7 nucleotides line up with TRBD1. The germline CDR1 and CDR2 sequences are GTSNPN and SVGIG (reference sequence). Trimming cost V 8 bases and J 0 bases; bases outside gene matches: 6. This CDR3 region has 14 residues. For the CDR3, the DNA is TGTGCCAGGGACAGTAAGTCAACTAATGAAAAACTGTTTTTT. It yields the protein CARDSKSTNEKLFF.

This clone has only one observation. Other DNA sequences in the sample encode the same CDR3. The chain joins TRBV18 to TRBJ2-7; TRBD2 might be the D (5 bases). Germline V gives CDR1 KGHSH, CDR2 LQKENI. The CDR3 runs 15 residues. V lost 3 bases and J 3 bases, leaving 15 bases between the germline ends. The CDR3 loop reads CASSPLAGSNYEQYF. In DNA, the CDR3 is TGTGCCAGCTCACCCCTAGCCGGGTCGAACTACGAGCAGTACTTC.

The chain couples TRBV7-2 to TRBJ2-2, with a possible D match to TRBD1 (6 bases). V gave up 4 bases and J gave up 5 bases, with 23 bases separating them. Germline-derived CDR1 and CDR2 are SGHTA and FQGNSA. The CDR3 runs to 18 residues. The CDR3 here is CASSWARSAARGTGELFF. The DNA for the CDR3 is TGTGCCAGCAGCTGGGCACGGAGCGCCGCAAGGGGGACCGGGGAGCTGTTTTTT.

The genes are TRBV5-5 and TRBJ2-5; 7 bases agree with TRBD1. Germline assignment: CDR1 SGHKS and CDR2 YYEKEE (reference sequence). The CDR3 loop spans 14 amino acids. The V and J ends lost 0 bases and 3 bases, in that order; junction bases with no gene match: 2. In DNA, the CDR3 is TGTGCCAGCAGCTTGGGGGGGACAGAAGAGACCCAGTACTTC. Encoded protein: CASSLGGTEETQYF.

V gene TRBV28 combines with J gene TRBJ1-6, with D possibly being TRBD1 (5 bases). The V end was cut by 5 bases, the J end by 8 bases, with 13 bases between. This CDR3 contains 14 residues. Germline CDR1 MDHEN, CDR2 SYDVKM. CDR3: CASSGPPGDSPLHF. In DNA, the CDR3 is TGTGCCAGCAGTGGGCCTCCGGGGGATTCACCCCTCCACTTT.

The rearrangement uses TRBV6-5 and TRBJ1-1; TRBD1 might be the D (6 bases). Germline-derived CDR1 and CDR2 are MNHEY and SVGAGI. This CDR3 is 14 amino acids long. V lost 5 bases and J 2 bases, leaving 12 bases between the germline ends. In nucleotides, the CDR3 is TGTGCCAGCAGTACATGGACAGCAAACACTGAAGCTTTCTTT. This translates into CASSTWTANTEAFF.

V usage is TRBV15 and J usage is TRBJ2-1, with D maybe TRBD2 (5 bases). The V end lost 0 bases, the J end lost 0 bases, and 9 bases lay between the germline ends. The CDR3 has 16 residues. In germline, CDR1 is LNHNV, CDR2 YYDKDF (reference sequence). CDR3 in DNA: TGTGCCACCAGCAGAGATGAGGGCAACTCCTACAATGAGCAGTTCTTC. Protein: CATSRDEGNSYNEQFF.

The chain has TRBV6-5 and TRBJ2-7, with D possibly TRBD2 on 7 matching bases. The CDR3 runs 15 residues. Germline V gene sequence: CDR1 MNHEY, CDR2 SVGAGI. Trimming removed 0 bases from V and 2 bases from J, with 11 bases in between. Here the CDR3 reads CASSYSAGGPYEQYF. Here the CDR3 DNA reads TGTGCCAGCAGTTACTCGGCCGGGGGGCCCTACGAGCAGTACTTC.

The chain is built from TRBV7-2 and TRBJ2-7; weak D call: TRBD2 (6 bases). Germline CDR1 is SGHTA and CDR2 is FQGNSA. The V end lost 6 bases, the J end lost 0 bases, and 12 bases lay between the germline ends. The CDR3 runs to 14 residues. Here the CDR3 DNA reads TGTGCCAGCAGTCCCGGGACTTACTCCTACGAGCAGTACTTC. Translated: CASSPGTYSYEQYF. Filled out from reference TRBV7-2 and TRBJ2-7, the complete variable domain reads GAGVSQSPSNKVTEKGKDVELRCDPISGHTALYWYRQSLGQGLEFLIYFQGNSAPDKSGLPSDRFSAERTGGSVSTLTIQRTQQEDSAVYLCASSPGTYSYEQYFGPGTRLTVT.

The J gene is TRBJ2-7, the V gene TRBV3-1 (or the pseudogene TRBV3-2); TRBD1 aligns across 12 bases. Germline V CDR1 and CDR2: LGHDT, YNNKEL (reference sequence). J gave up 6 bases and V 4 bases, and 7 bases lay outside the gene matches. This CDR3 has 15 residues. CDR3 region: CASSRRDRGRGEQYF. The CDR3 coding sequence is TGTGCCAGCAGCCGGCGGGACAGGGGGCGAGGCGAGCAGTACTTC.

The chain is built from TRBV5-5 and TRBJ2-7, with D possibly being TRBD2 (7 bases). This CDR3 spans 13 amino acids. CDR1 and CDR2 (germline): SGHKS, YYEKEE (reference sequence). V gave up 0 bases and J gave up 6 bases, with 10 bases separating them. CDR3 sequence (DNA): TGTGCCAGCAGCTTGGAGGGGGGGCTCGAGCAGTACTTC. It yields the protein CASSLEGGLEQYF.

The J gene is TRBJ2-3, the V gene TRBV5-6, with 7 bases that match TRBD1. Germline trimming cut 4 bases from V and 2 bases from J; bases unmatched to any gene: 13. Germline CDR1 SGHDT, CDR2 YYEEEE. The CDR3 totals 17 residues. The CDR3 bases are TGTGCCAGCAGCCCCACCCGTGTAGGACAGGACACAGATACGCAGTATTTT. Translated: CASSPTRVGQDTDTQYF.

In DNA form, the CDR3 reads TGTGCCAGCAGTGAAGAGGCGGGCCGAAGCTCTGGAAACACCATATATTTT. Its protein is CASSEEAGRSSGNTIYF. The gene calls are TRBV2 and TRBJ1-3; D uncertain. Trimming shortened V by 1 base and J by 0 bases, and 13 bases separated the two germline ends. This CDR3 is built from 17 residues. Per the germline V gene, CDR1 is SNHLY and CDR2 is FYNNEI.

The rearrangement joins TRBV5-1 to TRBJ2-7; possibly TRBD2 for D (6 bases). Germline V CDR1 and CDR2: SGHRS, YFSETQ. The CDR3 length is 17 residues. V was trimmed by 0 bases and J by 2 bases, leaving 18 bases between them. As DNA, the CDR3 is TGCGCCAGCAGCTTGGGGGGGTTAGCGGCCACCACCTACGAGCAGTACTTC. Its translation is CASSLGGLAATTYEQYF.

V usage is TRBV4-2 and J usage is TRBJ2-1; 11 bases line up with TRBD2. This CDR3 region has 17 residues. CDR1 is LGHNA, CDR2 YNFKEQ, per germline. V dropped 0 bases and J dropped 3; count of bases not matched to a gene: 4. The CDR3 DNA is TGTGCCAGCAGCCAAGATAGTACTAGCGGGAGCTACAATGAGCAGTTCTTC. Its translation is CASSQDSTSGSYNEQFF.

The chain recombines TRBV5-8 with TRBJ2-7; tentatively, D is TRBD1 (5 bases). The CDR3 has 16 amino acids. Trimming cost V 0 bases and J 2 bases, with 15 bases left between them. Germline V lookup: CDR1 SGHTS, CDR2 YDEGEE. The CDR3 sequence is CASSLAAPGRPYEQYF. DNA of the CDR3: TGTGCCAGCAGCTTGGCAGCCCCAGGGCGTCCCTACGAGCAGTACTTC.